This T cell receptor beta chain was found in a study of beta chain features in type 1 diabetes. The V and J ends lost 1 base and 1 base respectively, with 11 bases between them. The CDR3 covers 15 residues. Germline V gene sequence: CDR1 SGHNT, CDR2 YYREEE (reference sequence). Findings of the study overall: Within patients, naive, central memory and Treg TCRB repertoires seemed more similar than within healthy donors. Whether HLA type influences TCRB rearrangement remained unresolved here. For Type 1 diabetes patients, all four CD4+ subsets carried TCRB CDR3s that were moderately but significantly shorter.

The authors sorted CD4+ naive, central memory, regulatory and stem cell-like memory cells via CD45RO/CCR7/CD25/CD127/CD95/CD27. The authors reverse transcribed all of the isolated RNA, so sequencing captured expressed TCRB transcripts. TCRdb's copy holds only in-frame clones and misses some; the assay was immunoSEQ multiplex PCR. This table holds roughly 170,000 clones, about 13% found once. Note on this clone: As yet, its antigen is unknown.

The chain has TRBV5-4 and TRBJ2-5; weak D call: TRBD2 (6 bases). The sample comprised central memory CD4+ T cells from blood. The origin of this receptor is a woman aged 18-30 years in good health. The CDR3, as DNA: TGTGCCAGCAGCTTGATGACGCGGGGCCAAGAGACCCAGTACTTC. It translates to CASSLMTRGQETQYF.